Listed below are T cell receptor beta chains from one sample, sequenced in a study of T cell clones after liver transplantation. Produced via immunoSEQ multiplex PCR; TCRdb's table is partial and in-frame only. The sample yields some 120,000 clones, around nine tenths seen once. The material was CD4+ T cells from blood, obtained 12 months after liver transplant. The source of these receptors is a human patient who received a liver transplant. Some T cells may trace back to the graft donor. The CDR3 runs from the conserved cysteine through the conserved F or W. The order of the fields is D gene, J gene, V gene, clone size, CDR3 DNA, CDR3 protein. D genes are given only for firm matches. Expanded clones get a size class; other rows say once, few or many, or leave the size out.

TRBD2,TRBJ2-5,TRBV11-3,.,TGTGCCAGCAGCCTCCCCGCGGGAGGAGGAGAGACCCAGTACTTC,CASSLPAGGGETQYF
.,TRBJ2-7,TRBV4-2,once,TGTGCCAGCAGCCAAGGTGAAGGGAGCTCCTACGAGCAGTACTTC,CASSQGEGSSYEQYF
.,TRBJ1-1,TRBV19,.,TGTGCCAGTAGTCACAGCGGGGGGAACACTGAAGCTTTCTTT,CASSHSGGNTEAFF
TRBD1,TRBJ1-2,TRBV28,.,TGTGCCAGCAGTTTCCGCCGGGGGGACAGGCGACTTAATGGCTACACCTTC,CASSFRRGDRRLNGYTF
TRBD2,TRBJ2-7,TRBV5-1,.,TGCGCCAGCAGCCGGGGGGACGGTACCTACGAGCAGTACTTC,CASSRGDGTYEQYF
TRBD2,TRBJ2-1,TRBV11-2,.,TGTGCCAGCAGCCGAGGACTAGCGGGAGGAGTTCCGTTCTTC,CASSRGLAGGVPFF
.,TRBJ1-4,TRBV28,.,TGTGCCAGCAGTTTGGGGGGGAGGGTGAATGAAAAACTGTTTTTT,CASSLGGRVNEKLFF
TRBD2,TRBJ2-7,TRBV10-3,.,TGTGCCATCAGTGATGGCGGGAGAGTCTCGCCCTACGAGCAGTACTTC,CAISDGGRVSPYEQYF
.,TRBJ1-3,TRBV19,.,TGTGCCAGTGGCCGATTAGGACAAGGAAACACCATATATTTT,CASGRLGQGNTIYF
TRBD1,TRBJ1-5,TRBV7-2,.,TGTGCCAGCAGCTCCCGGGGGGGGGACAGTCAGCCCCAGCATTTT,CASSSRGGDSQPQHF
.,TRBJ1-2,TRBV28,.,TGTGCCAGCAGTTCCTATTCCCAGGAGGGCGGTAGGGGCTACACCTTC,CASSSYSQEGGRGYTF
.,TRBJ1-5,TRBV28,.,TGTGCCAGCAGTGCGTCGTCTATACCGTATAGCAATCAGCCCCAGCATTTT,CASSASSIPYSNQPQHF
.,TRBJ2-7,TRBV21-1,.,TGTGCCAGCAGCCCCTCGAGCTCCTACGAGCAGTACTTC,CASSPSSSYEQYF
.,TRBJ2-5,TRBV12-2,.,TGTGCAAGTCGCTTGACGGACGGACTAGCGGGATTGGAGACCCAGTACTTC,CASRLTDGLAGLETQYF
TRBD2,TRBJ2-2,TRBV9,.,TGTGCCAGCAGCGTAGCGGTACTAGCGGGCACCGGGGAGCTGTTTTTT,CASSVAVLAGTGELFF
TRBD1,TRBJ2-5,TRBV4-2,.,TGTGCCAGCAGCCAAGGCGGGGGACAGGGGCAAGAGACCCAGTACTTC,CASSQGGGQGQETQYF
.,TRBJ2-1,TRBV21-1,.,TGTGCCAGCAGCAAAGCAGGAACTAGAGGAGCGGCGGTGAATGAGCAGTTCTTC,CASSKAGTRGAAVNEQFF
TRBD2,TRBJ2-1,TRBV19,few,TGTGCCAGTAGCCCCATCGCGGGAGGCTGGAATGAGCAGTTCTTC,CASSPIAGGWNEQFF
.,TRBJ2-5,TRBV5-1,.,TGCGCCAGCAGCTTGAATCCCCCCCAAGAGACCCAGTACTTC,CASSLNPPQETQYF
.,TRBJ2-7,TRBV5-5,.,TGTGCCAGCAGCCCGGCAGGGTCGGGGGACTACGAGCAGTACTTC,CASSPAGSGDYEQYF
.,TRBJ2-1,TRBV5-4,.,TGTGCCAGCAGCTTGGATGGCGGGAGGACAGGCAATGAGCAGTTCTTC,CASSLDGGRTGNEQFF
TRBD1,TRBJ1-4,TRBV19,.,TGTGCCAGTAGTATAGGGGGGACAGGAGGAGAAAAACTGTTTTTT,CASSIGGTGGEKLFF
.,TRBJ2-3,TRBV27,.,TGTGCCAGCAGTTTCGGCCAGATCACAGATACGCAGTATTTT,CASSFGQITDTQYF
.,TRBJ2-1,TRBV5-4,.,TGTGCCAGCAGCTTGGTCGCAGGTAAAAGGAGTAATGAGCAGTTCTTC,CASSLVAGKRSNEQFF
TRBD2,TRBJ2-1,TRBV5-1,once,TGCGCCAGCAGCTTGGCGATCGACGGACTAGCGGGTTACAATGAGCAGTTCTTC,CASSLAIDGLAGYNEQFF
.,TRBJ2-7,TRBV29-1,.,TGCAGCGTTGAAGATTCCTACGAGCAGTACTTC,CSVEDSYEQYF
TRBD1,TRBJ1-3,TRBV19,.,TGTGCCAGTAGCCCGGGACAGCATGGAAACACCATATATTTT,CASSPGQHGNTIYF
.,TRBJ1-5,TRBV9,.,TGTGCCAGCAGCCCCAGGGAGGGGGTCGGTCAGCCCCAGCATTTT,CASSPREGVGQPQHF
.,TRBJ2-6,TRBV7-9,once,TGTGCCAGCAGTCCTTCAGGGGAATCTGGGGCCAACGTCCTGACTTTC,CASSPSGESGANVLTF
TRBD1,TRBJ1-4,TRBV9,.,TGTGCCAGCAGCGTAGTGGGGACAGGGGAAAAACTGTTTTTT,CASSVVGTGEKLFF
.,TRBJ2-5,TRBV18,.,TGTGCCAGCTCACGAGGGCCCGGAATAGAGACCCAGTACTTC,CASSRGPGIETQYF
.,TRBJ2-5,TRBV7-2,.,TGTGCCAGCAGCTTAGACCAGACCCAGTACTTC,CASSLDQTQYF
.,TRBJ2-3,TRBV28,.,TGTGCCAGCAAGGAGAGCACAGATACGCAGTATTTT,CASKESTDTQYF
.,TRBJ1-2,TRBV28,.,TGTGCCAGCAGTACGGGTCCCTATGGCTACACCTTC,CASSTGPYGYTF
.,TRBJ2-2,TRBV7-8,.,TGTGCCAGCAGCCCGAGGGCCATCCCGGGTGTCGGGGAGCTGTTTTTT,CASSPRAIPGVGELFF
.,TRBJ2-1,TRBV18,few,TGTGCCAGCTCACCATTCGGGAATGAGCAGTTCTTC,CASSPFGNEQFF
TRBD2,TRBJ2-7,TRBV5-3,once,TGTGCCAGAAGCTTCGTTCTAGCGGGAAGTTTTCCCTACGAGCAGTACTTC,CARSFVLAGSFPYEQYF
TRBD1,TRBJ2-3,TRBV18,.,TGTGCCAGCTCACCTTTGGGACAGGGGAAAGATACGCAGTATTTT,CASSPLGQGKDTQYF
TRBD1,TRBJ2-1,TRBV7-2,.,TGTGCCAGCAGCTTAGTAGGGGGCAGAGATGAGCAGTTCTTC,CASSLVGGRDEQFF
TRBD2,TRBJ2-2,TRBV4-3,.,TGCGCCAGCAGCCCTACAGCGGGAGGAGACACCGGGGAGCTGTTTTTT,CASSPTAGGDTGELFF
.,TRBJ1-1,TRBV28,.,TGTGCCAGCAGTCCGCCCCGGCAGAACACTGAAGCTTTCTTT,CASSPPRQNTEAFF
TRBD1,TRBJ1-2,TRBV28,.,TGTGCCAGCACGACAGGGACAGTGGGCTACACCTTC,CASTTGTVGYTF
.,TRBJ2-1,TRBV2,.,TGTGCCACTCGCCTTGGGGATGAGCAGTTCTTC,CATRLGDEQFF
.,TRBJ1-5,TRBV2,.,TGTGCCAGCAGCGCTGGGGCAGGACCCAATCAGCCCCAGCATTTT,CASSAGAGPNQPQHF
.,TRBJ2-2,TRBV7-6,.,TGTGCCAGCAGCTTAGGAGGACAGGGAGGGGGTAACACCGGGGAGCTGTTTTTT,CASSLGGQGGGNTGELFF
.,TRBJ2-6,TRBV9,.,TGTGCCAGCAGCCCGTCCCCTACTGGGGCCAACGTCCTGACTTTC,CASSPSPTGANVLTF
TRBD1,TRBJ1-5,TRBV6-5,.,TGTGCCAGCAGTCCGGACAGGGGCAATCAGCCCCAGCATTTT,CASSPDRGNQPQHF
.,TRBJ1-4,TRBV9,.,TGTGCCAGCAGCGGAACCCCCGCAGCAACTAATGAAAAACTGTTTTTT,CASSGTPAATNEKLFF
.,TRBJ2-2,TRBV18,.,TGTGCCAGCTCACCACAGGTTTACACCGGGGAGCTGTTTTTT,CASSPQVYTGELFF
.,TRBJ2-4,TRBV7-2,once,TGTGCCAGCAGCTTAGCTATAGCCAAAAACATTCAGTACTTC,CASSLAIAKNIQYF
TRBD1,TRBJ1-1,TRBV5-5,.,TGTGCCAGCAGCAAGATTCCGACAGGGGTCACTGAAGCTTTCTTT,CASSKIPTGVTEAFF
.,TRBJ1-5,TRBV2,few,TGTGCCAGCAGTTCCTCTGATCAGCCCCAGCATTTT,CASSSSDQPQHF
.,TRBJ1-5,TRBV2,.,TGTGCCAGCAGTGACAGGCGGTGGGGCGACAATCAGCCCCAGCATTTT,CASSDRRWGDNQPQHF
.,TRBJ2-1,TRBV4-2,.,TGTGCCAGCAGCCAAGATGGTAGCGGTACCGGGAATGAGCAGTTCTTC,CASSQDGSGTGNEQFF
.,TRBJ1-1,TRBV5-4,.,TGTGCCAGCAGCTCAATAAAACAGGGGAACACTGAAGCTTTCTTT,CASSSIKQGNTEAFF
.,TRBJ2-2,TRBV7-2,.,TGTGCCAGCAGCCGAGACAGGTCCAAGGGGGAGCTGTTTTTT,CASSRDRSKGELFF
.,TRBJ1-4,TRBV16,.,TGTGCCAGCAGCCAATCGCTGTCAACTAATGAAAAACTGTTTTTT,CASSQSLSTNEKLFF
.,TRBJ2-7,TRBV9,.,TGTGCCAGCAGCGTAGGGCAGGGGATGTGGGAGCAGTACTTC,CASSVGQGMWEQYF
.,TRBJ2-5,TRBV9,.,TGTGCCAGCAGCGTAGGTCTTGCAGAGGGAATCCAAGAGACCCAGTACTTC,CASSVGLAEGIQETQYF